Listed here is a single T cell receptor (beta chain). This sample was taken from a study of OX40 agonist ivuxolimab in advanced cancers. Germline CDR1 reads MNHNS; CDR2 reads SASEGT. The CDR3 spans 14 residues. V dropped 1 base and J dropped 4 bases, with 10 bases sitting between them. The protocol was immunoSEQ multiplex PCR, while the TCRdb copy is restricted to in-frame clones and leaves out a portion. The table includes around 69,000 clones, 85% to 90% detected once. The clonotype was recovered from an adult with an advanced solid tumor such as melanoma, head and neck, liver or kidney cancer. This sample comprised CD4+ or CD8+ T cells sorted from blood, obtained in a trial of the OX40 agonist ivuxolimab. V and J are TRBV6-1 and TRBJ1-1, with D possibly TRBD1 on 5 matching bases. CDR3 DNA sequence: TGTGCCAGCAGTGAAGGGGGCGGGATCACTGAAGCTTTCTTT. Translation gives CASSEGGGITEAFF.